The 7 T cell receptor beta chains in this list originate from one sample, sequenced in a study of Graves' ophthalmopathy and Graves' hyperthyroidism. The TCR beta CDR3 regions underwent amplification from RNA transcripts. After a first-round RT-PCR with HTBI primers, a second-round multiplex PCR was run. TCRdb reprocessed the multiplex PCR reads via MiXCR and lists one record per CDR3 protein. The top ten clones hold around 9.8% of a sample with fewer than 250,000 distinct CDR3 sequences, under 30% of them seen once. What was sequenced was peripheral blood. These TCRs come from a man aged 50 to 60 with Graves' ophthalmopathy.

This clonotype was counted at least ten times. The CDR3 region has the DNA TGTGCCAGCAGCTTAGAACGACTCCGGGACCCAAAGTACTTC. Translating it yields CASSLERLRDPKYF. This rearrangement joins TRBV11-2 to TRBJ2-4, with D possibly being TRBD1 or TRBD2 (5 bases each). Germline CDR1 SGHAT, CDR2 FQNNGV. The CDR3 loop spans 14 amino acids. V gave up 0 bases and J gave up 14 bases, with 17 bases separating them.

This clonotype was observed at least ten times. The rearrangement uses TRBV11-2 and TRBJ2-5, with D perhaps TRBD1 (6 bases). Germline values: CDR1 SGHAT, CDR2 FQNNGV. The V gene lost 2 bases and the J gene lost 4 bases, with 8 bases spanning the gap. The CDR3 covers 13 residues. The CDR3 is CASSLRGSETQYF. DNA of the CDR3: TGTGCCAGCAGCTTAAGGGGGTCAGAGACCCAGTACTTC. The whole variable domain, remainder taken from reference TRBV11-2 and TRBJ2-5, is EAGVAQSPRYKIIEKRQSVAFWCNPISGHATLYWYQQILGQGPKLLIQFQNNGVVDDSQLPKDRFSAERLKGVDSTLKIQPAKLEDSAVYLCASSLRGSETQYFGPGTRLLVL.

This clonotype was seen many times. The chain is built from TRBV12-3 or TRBV12-4 and TRBJ1-5, with D possibly TRBD1 on 5 matching bases. The CDR3 has 16 residues. Trimming removed 5 bases from V and 3 bases from J, with 17 bases in between. CDR3 DNA sequence: TGTGCCAGCAGTCGACTACTGGGGGGAAACAATCAGCCCCAGCATTTT. Its protein product is CASSRLLGGNNQPQHF.

This clonotype was picked up many times. The chain is built from TRBV28 and TRBJ2-7; the match to TRBD1 covers 9 bases. The CDR3 spans 14 residues. From germline, CDR1 is MDHEN and CDR2 SYDVKM. V shed 0 bases and J 6 bases; nucleotides not matched to a gene: 3. CDR3 protein: CASSLWTGGIEQYF. The CDR3 DNA reads TGTGCCAGCAGTTTATGGACAGGGGGTATCGAGCAGTACTTC.

The chain carries TRBV5-1 and TRBJ2-4; D is perhaps TRBD1 (5 bases). Germline values: CDR1 SGHRS, CDR2 YFSETQ. Trimming took 0 bases from V and 6 from J, leaving 13 bases between them. There are 15 residues in the CDR3. CDR3 loop: CASSLDAERGNIQYF. The CDR3 bases are TGCGCCAGCAGCTTGGATGCAGAAAGGGGAAACATTCAGTACTTC.

This clonotype was picked up many times. The rearrangement uses TRBV29-1 and TRBJ2-1, with unresolved D. V shed 0 bases and J shed 9 bases, with 0 bases lying between them. This CDR3 contains 9 residues. Germline values: CDR1 SQVTM, CDR2 ANQGSEA. In nucleotides, the CDR3 is TGCAGCGTTGAAGATGAGCAGTTCTTC. It specifies CSVEDEQFF.

The V call is TRBV11-2, the J call TRBJ2-7, with a weak D call TRBD2 (6 bases). The CDR3 consists of 15 residues. The V gene's germline CDR1 is SGHAT and CDR2 FQNNGV. V was cut by 5 bases and J by 0 bases, with 14 bases left in between. In nucleotides, the CDR3 is TGTGCCAGCAGCGTAGGGACTTCCCTCTCCTACGAGCAGTACTTC. As protein: CASSVGTSLSYEQYF.